These 7 T cell receptor beta chains were all obtained from the same sample, sequenced in a study of cytomegalovirus exposure and HLA in healthy donors. The PCR had 60 Vbeta and 13 Jbeta primers. Repertoires were generated with immunoSEQ multiplex PCR, while TCRdb's copy carries only in-frame clones and drops some. The sample yields about 170,000 clones, over 70% seen once. Sequencing was done on a sample of PBMCs. The origin of the receptors is a man aged 30 to 45 in good health and CMV-seropositive.

This clone was counted a few times. In DNA, the CDR3 is TGCGCCAGCAGTGAGGCACGCGTTGATCAGCCCCAGCATTTT. This sequence encodes CASSEARVDQPQHF. The V gene is TRBV10-1, the J gene TRBJ1-5; D unresolved. In germline, CDR1 is WNHNN, CDR2 SYGVQD (reference sequence). The ends were cut back, 2 bases at V and 5 bases at J, with 10 bases in the middle. This CDR3 comprises 14 residues.

The chain joins TRBV18 to TRBJ2-7; possible D gene TRBD1, 5 bases. The CDR3 loop spans 15 amino acids. Germline CDR1 is KGHSH and CDR2 is LQKENI. Trimming cost V 2 bases and J 1 base, with 12 bases left between them. CDR3: CASSPGARQSYEQYF. The CDR3, as DNA: TGTGCCAGCTCACCAGGGGCGAGGCAATCCTACGAGCAGTACTTC.

The chain employs TRBV5-6 and TRBJ2-6; 7 nucleotides agree with TRBD1. Per germline, CDR1 SGHDT and CDR2 YYEEEE. The V gene end was trimmed by 3 bases and the J gene end by 4 bases; junction bases not matched to a gene: 10. The CDR3 has 17 residues. CDR3 residues: CASSYWTGLGGANVLTF. Here the CDR3 DNA reads TGTGCCAGCAGCTACTGGACAGGCCTGGGGGGGGCCAACGTCCTGACTTTC.

The V gene is TRBV5-1, the J gene TRBJ1-6; unclear D gene. Germline values: CDR1 SGHRS, CDR2 YFSETQ. V dropped 2 bases and J dropped 10 bases, with 16 bases sitting between them. The CDR3 covers 15 residues. As DNA, the CDR3 is TGCGCCAGCAGCTTAGATTCCGGGTTTGAATCACCCCTCCACTTT. This gives the protein CASSLDSGFESPLHF.

The J gene is TRBJ2-2, the V gene TRBV29-1; D ambiguous. The germline V gene has CDR1 SQVTM and CDR2 ANQGSEA. This CDR3 contains 13 residues. Trimming stripped 3 bases from V and 3 bases from J, with 8 bases between. In nucleotides, the CDR3 is TGCAGCGTTGAGGTTACGGACACCGGGGAGCTGTTTTTT. As protein: CSVEVTDTGELFF.

The chain links TRBV27 to TRBJ1-1; 9 nucleotides line up with TRBD1. V gave up 5 bases and J gave up 5 bases; unmatched junction bases: 6. There are 14 residues in the CDR3. Germline V gives CDR1 MNHEY, CDR2 SMNVEV (reference sequence). The CDR3 DNA reads as TGTGCCAGCAGTCTCCGACAGGGGGGAACTGAAGCTTTCTTT. Amino acid sequence: CASSLRQGGTEAFF.

This chain connects TRBV28 to TRBJ2-1, with 11 bases lining up with TRBD2. After removal of 5 bases from V and 7 bases from J, the junction contained 19 bases not matched to a gene. The germline CDR1 and CDR2 sequences are MDHEN and SYDVKM. The CDR3 spans 19 residues. CDR3 sequence reads: CASSPSGTSGAPDWNEQFF. CDR3 bases: TGTGCCAGCAGTCCCTCGGGGACTAGCGGTGCACCGGATTGGAATGAGCAGTTCTTC. The full variable domain, rest sourced from reference TRBV28 and TRBJ2-1, is DVKVTQSSRYLVKRTGEKVFLECVQDMDHENMFWYRQDPGLGLRLIYFSYDVKMKEKGDIPEGYSVSREKKERFSLILESASTNQTSMYLCASSPSGTSGAPDWNEQFFGPGTRLTVL.